These T cell receptor beta chains were read from a single sample in a study of sequential checkpoint blockade in melanoma. TCRdb keeps only in-frame clones here, not all; method: immunoSEQ multiplex PCR. The sample holds 10,000 or so clones, 55% to 85% seen once. Sequenced here: CD8+ T cells sorted from blood (inferred from file names), sampled from a patient given nivolumab and ipilimumab in sequence. All receptors come from a human donor with melanoma. CDR3s include the opening cysteine and the closing phenylalanine or tryptophan. The order of the fields is J gene, V gene, D gene, CDR3 length, clone size, CDR3 protein, CDR3 DNA. The D gene is left open where the match is weak. Rows may omit the clone size; those that give it use once, few, many or a size class.

>TRBJ1-2|TRBV7-9|TRBD1|17|.
CASSLPGQWDSVYGYTF
TGTGCCAGCAGCTTACCGGGACAGTGGGATAGTGTTTATGGCTACACCTTC
>TRBJ1-3|TRBV6-5|TRBD1|15|.
CASSSGTGVGNTIYF
TGTGCCAGCAGTTCCGGGACAGGGGTGGGAAACACCATATATTTT
>TRBJ2-1|TRBV4-1|.|16|.
CASSQEPSGPYNEQFF
TGCGCCAGCAGCCAGGAGCCCAGCGGGCCTTACAATGAGCAGTTCTTC
>TRBJ2-7|TRBV10-2|.|13|.
CASRGGISYEQYF
TGCGCCAGCAGGGGGGGAATTAGCTACGAGCAGTACTTC
>TRBJ1-5|TRBV14|.|15|medium-sized
CASSQNRRGDQPQHF
TGTGCCAGCAGCCAAAACAGGAGAGGAGATCAGCCCCAGCATTTT
>TRBJ1-2|TRBV7-9|.|15|few
CASSLGPRPDYGYTF
TGTGCCAGCAGCTTAGGCCCCAGGCCTGACTATGGCTACACCTTC
>TRBJ1-2|TRBV28|TRBD1|13|few
CASRPRDSYGYTF
TGTGCCAGCAGGCCCCGGGACAGCTATGGCTACACCTTC
>TRBJ2-3|TRBV6-1|TRBD1|14|few
CASSGTGETDTQYF
TGTGCCAGCAGTGGGACAGGGGAAACAGATACGCAGTATTTT
>TRBJ1-1|TRBV5-1|.|16|.
CASSWQFGEGSTEAFF
TGCGCCAGCAGCTGGCAGTTTGGGGAGGGGAGCACTGAAGCTTTCTTT
>TRBJ2-1|TRBV2|TRBD2|15|.
CASSDLAGHYNEQFF
TGTGCCAGCAGTGACCTAGCGGGCCATTACAATGAGCAGTTCTTC
>TRBJ2-1|TRBV10-3|.|17|.
CAISESMGGRGYNEQFF
TGTGCCATCAGTGAGTCCATGGGCGGCCGGGGCTACAATGAGCAGTTCTTC
>TRBJ1-2|TRBV27|.|15|.
CASSSPQAANYGYTF
TGTGCCAGCAGTTCCCCTCAGGCAGCTAACTATGGCTACACCTTC
>TRBJ2-1|TRBV7-9|TRBD2|16|once
CASSSGLAGGYNEQFF
TGTGCCAGCAGCTCAGGACTAGCGGGGGGGTACAATGAGCAGTTCTTC
>TRBJ1-5|TRBV18|TRBD1|17|.
CASSPQGQGYSNQPQHF
TGTGCCAGCTCACCCCAGGGACAGGGGTATAGCAATCAGCCCCAGCATTTT